This TCR beta chain was captured in a study of blood T cell repertoires in COVID-19. Germline CDR1 and CDR2: MDHEN and SYDVKM. V shed 5 bases, J shed 2 bases, and the junction held 8 bases outside the gene matches. This CDR3 comprises 15 residues. Clones were sequenced by immunoSEQ multiplex PCR, and TCRdb holds only the in-frame ones, with some missing. The data contain some 380,000 clones, roughly 89% of them seen just once; the ten biggest clones take up 5% to 8.5%. The origin of this receptor is a man between 18 and 35 years old with active or convalescent COVID-19. Sequencing input: peripheral blood. The chain joins TRBV28 to TRBJ2-7; 8 positions match TRBD1. DNA for the CDR3: TGTGCCAGCAGTAAAGGGACAGGACTCCCCTACGAGCAGTACTTC. This encodes CASSKGTGLPYEQYF. The whole variable domain, filled in from reference TRBV28 and TRBJ2-7, reads DVKVTQSSRYLVKRTGEKVFLECVQDMDHENMFWYRQDPGLGLRLIYFSYDVKMKEKGDIPEGYSVSREKKERFSLILESASTNQTSMYLCASSKGTGLPYEQYFGPGTRLTVT.